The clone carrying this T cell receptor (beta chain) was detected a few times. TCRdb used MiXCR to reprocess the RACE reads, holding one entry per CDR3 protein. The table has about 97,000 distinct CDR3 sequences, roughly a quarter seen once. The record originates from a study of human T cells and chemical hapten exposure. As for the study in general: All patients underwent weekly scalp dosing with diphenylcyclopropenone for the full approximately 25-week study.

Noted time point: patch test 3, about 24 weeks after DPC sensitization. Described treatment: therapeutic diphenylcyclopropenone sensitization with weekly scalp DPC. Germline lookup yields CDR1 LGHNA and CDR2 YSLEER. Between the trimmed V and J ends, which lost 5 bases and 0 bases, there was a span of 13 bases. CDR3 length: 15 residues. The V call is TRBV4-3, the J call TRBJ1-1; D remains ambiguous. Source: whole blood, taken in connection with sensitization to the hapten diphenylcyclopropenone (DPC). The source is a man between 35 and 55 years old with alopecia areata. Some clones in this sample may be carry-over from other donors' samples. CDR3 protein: CASSVSAAMNTEAFF. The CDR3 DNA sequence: TGCGCCAGCAGCGTAAGTGCAGCGATGAACACTGAAGCTTTCTTT.